The next 27 T cell receptor beta chains were all read from a single sample in a study of cytomegalovirus exposure and HLA in healthy donors. The primer mix had 60 Vbeta and 13 Jbeta primers. The repertoire was sequenced with immunoSEQ multiplex PCR; TCRdb's copy has only in-frame clones and lacks some. The sample has 110,000 to 150,000 clones, over 70% seen once. Sequencing was done on a sample of PBMCs. These receptors were taken from a man between 18 and 35 years old in good health and CMV-seronegative.

The genes are TRBV14 and TRBJ1-6, with 8 bases lining up with TRBD1. CDR1 SGHDN and CDR2 FVKESK come from the germline V gene. The CDR3 is 15 amino acids. Losses at the gene ends were 4 bases for V and 6 bases for J; bases not matched to a gene: 5. The CDR3 is CASSPRQGPNSPLHF. The CDR3 nucleotides read TGTGCCAGCAGCCCCCGACAGGGGCCTAATTCACCCCTCCACTTT.

V and J are TRBV6-6 and TRBJ1-5, with 9 bases aligning to TRBD1. Trimming removed 10 bases from V and 4 bases from J; junction bases left unmatched: 2. The germline CDR1 and CDR2 sequences are MNHNY and SVGAGI (reference sequence). The CDR3 spans 12 residues. The CDR3 DNA is TGTGCCACAGGGACAGGGAATCAGCCCCAGCATTTT. Protein product: CATGTGNQPQHF.

The V and J genes are TRBV5-1 and TRBJ2-7; 7 bases align to TRBD2. V shed 2 bases, J shed 3 bases, and the junction held 8 bases outside the gene matches. The CDR3 sequence is 15 residues long. Germline CDR1 SGHRS, CDR2 YFSETQ. The CDR3 DNA reads as TGCGCCAGCAGCTTATCGAGGGTAGCGGGCTACGAGCAGTACTTC. Encoded protein: CASSLSRVAGYEQYF.

This clone appeared a few times. V is TRBV4-2 and J is TRBJ1-1; TRBD1 aligns across 7 bases. There are 17 residues in the CDR3. V lost 3 bases, J lost 6 bases, and 16 bases stayed unmatched. From germline, CDR1 is LGHNA and CDR2 YNFKEQ. The CDR3 nucleotides are TGTGCCAGCAGCCACGAAATCAGGGGGAGTTATGAGGCTGAAGCTTTCTTT. Protein product: CASSHEIRGSYEAEAFF.

The chain joins TRBV19 to TRBJ1-3; 8 bases are a match to TRBD1. Germline loops: CDR1 LNHDA, CDR2 SQIVND (reference sequence). The junction had 8 bases not matched to a gene; V was cut back by 5 bases and J by 5 bases. The CDR3 has 15 amino acids. CDR3 region: CASSPTTGARNTIYF. The DNA of the CDR3 is TGTGCCAGTAGTCCTACGACAGGGGCCAGAAACACCATATATTTT.

The chain carries TRBV4-2 and TRBJ2-7; D is perhaps TRBD1 (6 bases). There are 17 residues in the CDR3. Trimming removed 1 base from V and 3 bases from J, with 19 bases in between. From germline, CDR1 is LGHNA and CDR2 YNFKEQ. This chain's CDR3 is CASSQAQHRTDDYEQYF. The CDR3 region has the DNA TGTGCCAGCAGCCAAGCCCAACACCGGACAGACGACTACGAGCAGTACTTC.

This chain connects TRBV30 to TRBJ1-2; 7 bases match TRBD1. Trimming at V came to 3 bases and at J to 7 bases, leaving 8 bases not matched to a gene. The germline gives CDR1 GTSNPN, CDR2 SVGIG (reference sequence). This CDR3 comprises 13 residues. CDR3 sequence reads: CAWSEGAGGGYTF. The DNA of the CDR3 is TGTGCCTGGAGCGAAGGGGCAGGGGGTGGCTACACCTTC. Complete variable domain (other parts from reference TRBV30 and TRBJ1-2): SQTIHQWPATLVQPVGSPLSLECTVEGTSNPNLYWYRQAAGRGLQLLFYSVGIGQISSEVPQNLSASRPQDRQFILSSKKLLLSDSGFYLCAWSEGAGGGYTFGSGTRLTVV.

The chain is built from TRBV6-5 and TRBJ1-2; D is perhaps TRBD1 (6 bases). V was clipped by 2 bases and J by 4 bases, with 14 bases between them. This CDR3 is 15 amino acids long. Germline V gives CDR1 MNHEY, CDR2 SVGAGI. CDR3: CASSYGGLGGYGYTF. The CDR3, as DNA: TGTGCCAGCAGTTACGGGGGCCTCGGAGGCTATGGCTACACCTTC.

The chain couples TRBV9 to TRBJ2-2, with 9 bases lining up with TRBD1. This CDR3 has 15 residues. Unmatched junction bases numbered 6, after V lost 4 bases and J lost 5 bases. Germline V CDR1 and CDR2: SGDLS, YYNGEE. In DNA form, the CDR3 reads TGTGCCAGCAGCCCCCGGGACAGGGCTACCGGGGAGCTGTTTTTT. Translated, it gives CASSPRDRATGELFF.

This rearrangement joins TRBV5-8 to TRBJ1-5; TRBD1 is a possible D gene (6 bases). CDR1 SGHTS and CDR2 YDEGEE come from the germline V gene. V was cut by 3 bases and J by 0 bases, with 7 bases left in between. The CDR3 sequence is 14 residues long. For the CDR3, the DNA is TGTGCCAGCAGCTCGACAGGTAGCAATCAGCCCCAGCATTTT. It translates to CASSSTGSNQPQHF.

Only a few counts were recorded for this clone. The V and J genes are TRBV7-9 and TRBJ2-7, with no clear D. Germline CDR1 and CDR2: SEHNR and FQNEAQ (reference sequence). This CDR3 is 13 amino acids long. Trimming left V 5 bases short and J 3 bases short, with 11 bases between. The CDR3 sequence: CASSQVHLYEQYF. The CDR3 region has the DNA TGTGCCAGCAGCCAGGTACATCTCTACGAGCAGTACTTC. Variable domain in full (rest from reference TRBV7-9 and TRBJ2-7): DTGVSQNPRHKITKRGQNVTFRCDPISEHNRLYWYRQTLGQGPEFLTYFQNEAQLEKSRLLSDRFSAERPKGSFSTLEIQRTEQGDSAMYLCASSQVHLYEQYFGPGTRLTVT.

The chain has TRBV19 and TRBJ1-1; no clear D gene. The CDR3 contains 12 residues. The ends were cut back, 6 bases at V and 4 bases at J, with 9 bases in the middle. Germline V gene sequence: CDR1 LNHDA, CDR2 SQIVND (reference sequence). The CDR3 coding sequence is TGTGCCAGTAGCCGGGTTTCCACTGAAGCTTTCTTT. Translation gives CASSRVSTEAFF.

The chain has TRBV5-5 and TRBJ1-1; D remains ambiguous. The CDR3 spans 14 residues. Germline CDR1 reads SGHKS; CDR2 reads YYEKEE (reference sequence). V lost 1 base to trimming and J lost 3 bases, with 10 bases between them. The CDR3 sequence: CASSLWQSYTEAFF. CDR3 coding DNA: TGTGCCAGCAGCTTGTGGCAGTCGTACACTGAAGCTTTCTTT. Using reference TRBV5-5 and TRBJ1-1 for the parts outside the CDR3, the full variable domain is DAGVTQSPTHLIKTRGQQVTLRCSPISGHKSVSWYQQVLGQGPQFIFQYYEKEERGRGNFPDRFSARQFPNYSSELNVNALLLGDSALYLCASSLWQSYTEAFFGQGTRLTVV.

In this sample, this clone turned up once. The gene calls are TRBV5-8 and TRBJ1-2; a weak D match, TRBD1 (5 bases). V gave up 4 bases and J gave up 4 bases, with 17 bases separating them. CDR1 SGHTS and CDR2 YDEGEE come from the germline V gene. The CDR3 is made up of 15 amino acids. CDR3 sequence reads: CASSRTGTPGYGYTF. In nucleotides, the CDR3 is TGTGCCAGCAGCAGAACCGGGACTCCTGGCTATGGCTACACCTTC.

The chain combines TRBV20-1 with TRBJ2-7; tentative D call: TRBD2 (6 bases). The CDR3 spans 11 residues. Germline assignment: CDR1 DFQATT and CDR2 SNEGSKA (reference sequence). Between the trimmed V and J ends, which lost 6 bases and 3 bases, there was a span of 9 bases. The CDR3 spells CSAAGYYEQYF. The CDR3 bases are TGCAGTGCGGCGGGGTACTACGAGCAGTACTTC.

A remark on this clone: The junction departs from the called germline gene at one end, perhaps through a read error. The chain has TRBV7-7 and TRBJ2-1; 7 bases are a match to TRBD1. In germline, CDR1 is SSHAT, CDR2 FNYEAQ (reference sequence). This CDR3 comprises 15 residues. For the CDR3, the DNA is TGTGCTAGCAGCTTAGAAGACAGGGTCAATACTGAGCAGTTCTTC. The encoded protein is CASSLEDRVNTEQFF.

This clone was observed a few times. The genes are TRBV2 and TRBJ1-3; D remains unclear. Trimming removed 6 bases from V and 0 bases from J, with 9 bases in between. Germline V CDR1 and CDR2: SNHLY, FYNNEI. The CDR3 covers 14 residues. In DNA form, the CDR3 reads TGTGCCAGCAGCGCTGGCGGCTCTGGAAACACCATATATTTT. Its protein is CASSAGGSGNTIYF.

This clone was counted a few times. At one end the junction does not follow the germline gene, possibly because of a read error. The V call is TRBV5-6, the J call TRBJ2-7, with 9 bases that match TRBD1. Germline CDR1 and CDR2: SGHDT and YYEEEE. This CDR3 comprises 15 residues. The CDR3, as DNA: TGTGCCAGCAGCACCCCGGGACAGGGCTCCAACGAGCAGTACTTC. Translated, it gives CASSTPGQGSNEQYF.

In its sample, this clone was seen a few times. The rearrangement links TRBV4-1 to TRBJ1-5, with no clear D. The CDR3 covers 15 residues. Trimming left V 1 base short and J 4 bases short, with 11 bases between. Looked up from germline, CDR1 is MGHRA and CDR2 is YSYEKL. The CDR3 DNA reads TGCGCCAGCAGCCAAGCAGTTGGTTATAATCAGCCCCAGCATTTT. It specifies CASSQAVGYNQPQHF.

This chain joins TRBV7-2 and TRBJ2-1, with no clear D. V lost 1 base and J 4 bases, leaving 8 bases between the germline ends. This CDR3 is built from 14 residues. Per germline, CDR1 SGHTA and CDR2 FQGNSA. The DNA for the CDR3 is TGTGCCAGCAGCTTAGTTGTCCAGTACAATGAGCAGTTCTTC. Translating gives CASSLVVQYNEQFF.

This chain uses TRBV10-3 with TRBJ2-1, with TRBD1 matching over 9 bases. Per the germline V gene, CDR1 is ENHRY and CDR2 is SYGVKD. The CDR3 runs to 13 residues. V shed 10 bases and J 2 bases; nucleotides not matched to a gene: 3. In DNA, the CDR3 is TGTGCCACCCGACAGGGGGCCTACAATGAGCAGTTCTTC. Protein product: CATRQGAYNEQFF.

The CDR3 loop reads CASSLSHDRFGYTF. The CDR3 coding sequence is TGTGCCAGTAGTCTCAGCCATGACAGGTTCGGCTACACCTTC. The chain combines TRBV19 with TRBJ1-2; a possible D gene is TRBD1 (6 bases). V dropped 5 bases and J dropped 8 bases, with 18 bases sitting between them. Germline CDR1 reads LNHDA; CDR2 reads SQIVND (reference sequence). The CDR3 runs 14 residues.

This chain uses TRBV19 with TRBJ1-5; the match to TRBD1 covers 8 bases. Trimming removed 6 bases from V and 5 bases from J; junction bases left unmatched: 6. This CDR3 is 14 amino acids long. Germline V lookup: CDR1 LNHDA, CDR2 SQIVND (reference sequence). The CDR3 is CASSLDRGDQPQHF. CDR3 sequence (DNA): TGTGCCAGTAGCCTAGACAGGGGTGATCAGCCCCAGCATTTT.

CDR3 coding DNA: TGTGCTAGTGGGCGCGGGGGCGAAAGCTATGGCTACACCTTC. It yields the protein CASGRGGESYGYTF. The chain joins TRBV12-5 to TRBJ1-2; D is possibly TRBD1 (6 bases). With 6 bases removed from V and 4 bases from J, the gap between germline ends came to 15 bases. This CDR3 contains 14 residues. Germline V gene data show CDR1 as LGHNT and CDR2 as FRNRAP. The full variable domain, completed using reference TRBV12-5 and TRBJ1-2, is DARVTQTPRHKVTEMGQEVTMRCQPILGHNTVFWYRQTMMQGLELLAYFRNRAPLDDSGMPKDRFSAEMPDATLATLKIQPSEPRDSAVYFCASGRGGESYGYTFGSGTRLTVV.

This clone appeared a few times. This rearrangement joins TRBV7-2 to TRBJ2-7; D may be TRBD1 (5 bases). V lost 8 bases and J 3 bases, leaving 17 bases between the germline ends. This CDR3 contains 14 residues. Germline CDR1 reads SGHTA; CDR2 reads FQGNSA. The CDR3 sequence: CASQGSRSGYEQYF. The DNA for the CDR3 is TGTGCCAGCCAGGGATCCCGGTCAGGCTACGAGCAGTACTTC.

The count of this clone is one. The V gene is TRBV19, the J gene TRBJ2-7, with D perhaps matching TRBD1 (5 bases). The CDR3 is made up of 15 amino acids. The germline CDR1 and CDR2 sequences are LNHDA and SQIVND (reference sequence). The V end lost 1 base, the J end lost 7 bases, and 17 bases lay between the germline ends. CDR3 region: CASSIVPGRFDEQYF. For the CDR3, the DNA is TGTGCCAGTAGTATAGTGCCAGGGCGGTTCGATGAGCAGTACTTC. Full variable domain (remainder filled in from reference TRBV19 and TRBJ2-7): DGGITQSPKYLFRKEGQNVTLSCEQNLNHDAMYWYRQDPGQGLRLIYYSQIVNDFQKGDIAEGYSVSREKKESFPLTVTSAQKNPTAFYLCASSIVPGRFDEQYFGPGTRLTVT.

This sequence joins TRBV6-1 and TRBJ1-6; the match to TRBD1 covers 7 bases. Unmatched junction bases numbered 9, after V lost 3 bases and J lost 7 bases. Germline values: CDR1 MNHNS, CDR2 SASEGT. The length of the CDR3 is 16 residues. The CDR3 DNA reads as TGTGCCAGCAGTGACTACCTAGGGGGCAGAAATTCACCCCTCCACTTT. Its translation is CASSDYLGGRNSPLHF.